The clone carrying this TCR beta chain was seen many times. The antigen is unknown. The data stem from a study of breast tumors, draining lymph nodes, adjacent tissues. Study-level findings and limits: Luminal-like breast cancer showed significantly greater tumor-nontumor repertoire similarity than basal-like breast cancer did. Compared with lymph nodes, tumors were less diverse; compared with nontumor tissue, more.

From the multiplex PCR reads, TCRdb called clonotypes with MiXCR, one entry per CDR3 protein. This sample has under 110,000 distinct CDR3 sequences, with roughly 33% found just once. Breast cancer patients provided tissue from their axillary draining lymph nodes. V lost 8 bases and J 2 bases, leaving 9 bases between the germline ends. The CDR3 runs to 12 residues. Germline CDR1 reads LNHDA; CDR2 reads SQIVND (reference sequence). The gene calls are TRBV19 and TRBJ1-2, with unresolved D. The material sequenced was axillary lymph node tissue. The sequence derives from a female donor with breast cancer. Some clones in this sample may be carry-over from other donors' samples. The CDR3 region has the DNA TGTGCCAGTGTTATAGGGAACTATGGCTACACCTTC. Residues: CASVIGNYGYTF.